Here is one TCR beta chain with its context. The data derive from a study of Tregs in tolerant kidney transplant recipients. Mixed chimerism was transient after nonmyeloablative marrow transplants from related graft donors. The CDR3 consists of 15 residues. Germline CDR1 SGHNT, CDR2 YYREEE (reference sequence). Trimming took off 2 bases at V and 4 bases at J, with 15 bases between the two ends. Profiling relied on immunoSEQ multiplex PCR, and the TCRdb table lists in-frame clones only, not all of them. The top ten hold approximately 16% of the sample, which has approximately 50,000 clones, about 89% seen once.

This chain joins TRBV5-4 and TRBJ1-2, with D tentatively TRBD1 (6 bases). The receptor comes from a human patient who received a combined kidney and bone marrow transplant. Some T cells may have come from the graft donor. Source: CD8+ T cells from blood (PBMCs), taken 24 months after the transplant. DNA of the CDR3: TGTGCCAGCAGCTTCCGAAACAGGGAACTCTATGGCTACACCTTC. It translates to CASSFRNRELYGYTF.